These T cell receptor beta chains were read from a single sample in a study of PD-1 blockade in classical Hodgkin lymphoma. Clones were read by immunoSEQ multiplex PCR, and TCRdb kept only the in-frame ones, dropping some. The sample yields about 44,000 clones, around two thirds seen once. Sample: peripheral blood mononuclear cells (PBMCs), taken before the fourth cycle of nivolumab. Receptor source: a human donor with classical Hodgkin lymphoma. Each CDR3 is given with its conserved first and last residue. D genes are given only for firm matches. Size values are once, few and many counts, or a class for expanded clones, and some rows have none.

TRBJ2-7	.	TRBV4-1	17	.	TGCGCCAGCAGCCCTTTGCTTGGGGGTCAGGGGATCTACGAGCAGTACTTC	CASSPLLGGQGIYEQYF
TRBJ1-1	.	TRBV10-3	14	few	TGTGCCATCACTCGGGACGGCCTGAACACTGAAGCTTTCTTT	CAITRDGLNTEAFF
TRBJ1-6	.	TRBV4-1	13	.	TGCGCCAGCAGCCTAGGGACGTATTCACCCCTCCACTTT	CASSLGTYSPLHF
TRBJ1-1	.	TRBV30	16	few	TGTGCCTGGAGTGGTGTGGGACGGCCATTGAACACTGAAGCTTTCTTT	CAWSGVGRPLNTEAFF
TRBJ2-1	.	TRBV18	14	.	TGTGCCAGCTCAGTTACAGCGGTTTACAATGAGCAGTTCTTC	CASSVTAVYNEQFF
TRBJ1-2	TRBD1	TRBV19	17	.	TGTGCCAGTAGTATGAGCTTGGGGACAGGAGCTAACTATGGCTACACCTTC	CASSMSLGTGANYGYTF
TRBJ1-5	.	TRBV5-1	14	.	TGCGCCAGCAGCTTGGGGGCCCCAAATCAGCCCCAGCATTTT	CASSLGAPNQPQHF
TRBJ1-1	.	TRBV19	15	.	TGTGCCAGTAGGCAAGTCGGTTACAGGAACACTGAAGCTTTCTTT	CASRQVGYRNTEAFF
TRBJ2-7	TRBD1	TRBV29-1	15	many	TGCAGCGTTGAAGAATCGTCCGGGACAGCCTACGAGCAGTACTTC	CSVEESSGTAYEQYF
TRBJ2-3	.	TRBV4-3	17	.	TGCGCCAGCAGCCAAGATACCGTCCCCGGAGGCACAGATACGCAGTATTTT	CASSQDTVPGGTDTQYF
TRBJ2-4	.	TRBV10-1	13	once	TGCGCCAGCAGTGAAGTGGGCACAGGCATTCAGTACTTC	CASSEVGTGIQYF
TRBJ2-3	.	TRBV2	13	.	TGTGCCACCGTGAGAGGTCCCGCAGATACGCAGTATTTT	CATVRGPADTQYF
TRBJ1-6	.	TRBV4-3	13	once	TGCGCCAGCAGCCAAGACGCCGGAGCACCCCTCCACTTT	CASSQDAGAPLHF
TRBJ1-4	.	TRBV28	15	.	TGTGCCAGCAGTGGGCAAGACGGGTTGAATGAAAAACTGTTTTTT	CASSGQDGLNEKLFF
TRBJ2-1	.	TRBV6-5	14	.	TGTGCCAGCAGTTCCGTGGACCTGGTCTATGAGCAGTTCTTC	CASSSVDLVYEQFF
TRBJ2-1	.	TRBV10-3	14	.	TGTGCCATCAGGCAGGAAAGCTCCTACAATGAGCAGTTCTTC	CAIRQESSYNEQFF
TRBJ2-5	TRBD2	TRBV4-2	17	.	TGTGCCAGCAGCCTGGAAGGACTAGCGGGGGGCCAAGAGACCCAGTACTTC	CASSLEGLAGGQETQYF
TRBJ2-7	TRBD1	TRBV5-4	14	.	TGTGCCAGCAGCTGGGACAGGTCCTCCTACGAGCAGTACTTC	CASSWDRSSYEQYF
TRBJ1-6	.	TRBV2	12	.	TGTGCCAGCAGTGAGAGAGAGTCACCCCTCCACTTT	CASSERESPLHF
TRBJ2-3	.	TRBV28	14	.	TGTGCCAGCCGCTTCTCAGGGACCACAGATACGCAGTATTTT	CASRFSGTTDTQYF
TRBJ2-2	.	TRBV2	14	few	TGTGCCAGCAGTCCCGGGACCTACACCGGGGAGCTGTTTTTT	CASSPGTYTGELFF
TRBJ1-6	TRBD1	TRBV5-6	16	.	TGTGCCAGCACCGAGAGACAGGGGTCGATTAATTCACCCCTCCACTTT	CASTERQGSINSPLHF
TRBJ2-7	TRBD2	TRBV5-1	15	few	TGCGCCAGCGCTCGGATAGCGGGGGCCAACTACGAGCAGTACTTC	CASARIAGANYEQYF
TRBJ2-3	.	TRBV19	15	.	TGTGCCAGTAGTATAGGACAGCGGGTCACAGATACGCAGTATTTT	CASSIGQRVTDTQYF
TRBJ2-2	.	TRBV5-6	16	.	TGTGCCAGCAGCTCGCCGGACAGTTCCTACACCGGGGAGCTGTTTTTT	CASSSPDSSYTGELFF
TRBJ2-2	.	TRBV28	15	.	TGTGCCAGCAGTTTATCGAGACTACCTACCGGGGAGCTGTTTTTT	CASSLSRLPTGELFF
TRBJ2-7	TRBD1	TRBV6-5	14	.	TGTGCCAGCAGTTCTGGGACAGGGTTCTACGAGCAGTACTTC	CASSSGTGFYEQYF
TRBJ2-1	.	TRBV5-6	17	.	TGTGCCAGCACCCTACTGAGGGAGAGATACTCCTACAATGAGCAGTTCTTC	CASTLLRERYSYNEQFF
TRBJ2-2	TRBD2	TRBV7-9	16	.	TGTGCCAGCAGCTTATATAGCGGGGGGAACACCGGGGAGCTGTTTTTT	CASSLYSGGNTGELFF
TRBJ1-3	.	TRBV10-3	14	few	TGTGCCGCCGCCAACGGGGGTGGAGGAAACACCATATATTTT	CAAANGGGGNTIYF
TRBJ2-1	TRBD2	TRBV30	18	few	TGTGCCTGGAGTGTACCGGGGGCTAGCGGGATCGGTAGGGGTGAGCAGTTCTTC	CAWSVPGASGIGRGEQFF
TRBJ2-3	.	TRBV5-1	14	few	TGCGCCAGCAGCTTCGGGACGCTCACAGATACGCAGTATTTT	CASSFGTLTDTQYF
TRBJ2-6	.	TRBV28	16	medium-sized	TGTGCCAGCAGCGGGAACCAGGCCTCTGGGGCCAACGTCCTGACTTTC	CASSGNQASGANVLTF
TRBJ2-7	.	TRBV28	15	few	TGTGCCAGCATTGACGCGGGACCTACTACCTACGAGCAGTACTTC	CASIDAGPTTYEQYF
TRBJ1-1	TRBD1	TRBV19	13	.	TGTGCCAGTAGTATGACAGGGAGCACTGAAGCTTTCTTT	CASSMTGSTEAFF
TRBJ1-2	TRBD1	TRBV27	14	.	TGTGCCAGCATGCCGGGACAGCCTTTCTATGGCTACACCTTC	CASMPGQPFYGYTF
TRBJ1-2	.	TRBV9	13	.	TGTGCCAGCAGCGTAGAGGGAGTCTATGGCTACACCTTC	CASSVEGVYGYTF
TRBJ2-3	.	TRBV11-2	16	.	TGTGCCAGCAGCTTAGGGGCTCCGTCCAGCACAGATACGCAGTATTTT	CASSLGAPSSTDTQYF
TRBJ2-1	TRBD1	TRBV6-4	14	.	TGTGCCAGCAGGGGACAGGGGAGCTACAATGAGCAGTTCTTC	CASRGQGSYNEQFF
TRBJ2-3	TRBD1	TRBV9	16	.	TGTGCCAGCAGCCCTTTTACAGGGGGTGGCACAGATACGCAGTATTTT	CASSPFTGGGTDTQYF
TRBJ2-1	.	TRBV5-6	15	few	TGTGCCAGCAGCTTGGGCACCGGGCGTGGCAATGAGCAGTTCTTC	CASSLGTGRGNEQFF
TRBJ1-4	.	TRBV7-8	15	.	TGTGCCAGCAGGCCGGCACTTGCAACTAATGAAAAACTGTTTTTT	CASRPALATNEKLFF
TRBJ1-1	.	TRBV5-1	18	few	TGCGCCAGCAGCTTGGGTATCTCAGGAAGGGCGCGTTTCACTGAAGCTTTCTTT	CASSLGISGRARFTEAFF
TRBJ2-1	.	TRBV7-2	13	.	TGTGCCAGCAGGTTAGACTCATACAATGAGCAGTTCTTC	CASRLDSYNEQFF
TRBJ2-1	.	TRBV21-1	17	.	TGTGCCAGCAGGTTGGAGGAGGGTGCCCACTCCTACAATGAGCAGTTCTTC	CASRLEEGAHSYNEQFF
TRBJ2-5	TRBD1	TRBV19	14	.	TGTGCCAGTAGCCGGGACAGGGACCAAGAGACCCAGTACTTC	CASSRDRDQETQYF
TRBJ1-1	.	TRBV5-4	11	.	TGTGCCAGCAGTCAGGACGGTGAAGCTTTCTTT	CASSQDGEAFF
TRBJ2-1	.	TRBV9	11	.	TGTGCCAGCAGCTCCCGGGATGAGCAGTTCTTC	CASSSRDEQFF